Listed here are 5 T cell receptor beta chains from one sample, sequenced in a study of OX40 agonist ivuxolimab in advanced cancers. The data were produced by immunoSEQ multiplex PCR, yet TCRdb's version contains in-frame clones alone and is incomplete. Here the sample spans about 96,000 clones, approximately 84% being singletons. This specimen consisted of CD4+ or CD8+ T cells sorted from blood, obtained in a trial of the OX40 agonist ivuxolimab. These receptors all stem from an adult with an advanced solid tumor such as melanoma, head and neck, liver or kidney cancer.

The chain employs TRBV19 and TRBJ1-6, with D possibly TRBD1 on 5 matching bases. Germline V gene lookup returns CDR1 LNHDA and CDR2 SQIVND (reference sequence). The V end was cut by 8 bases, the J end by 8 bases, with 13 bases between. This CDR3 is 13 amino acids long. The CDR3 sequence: CASERAGYSPLHF. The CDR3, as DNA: TGTGCCAGTGAACGGGCAGGGTATTCACCCCTCCACTTT.

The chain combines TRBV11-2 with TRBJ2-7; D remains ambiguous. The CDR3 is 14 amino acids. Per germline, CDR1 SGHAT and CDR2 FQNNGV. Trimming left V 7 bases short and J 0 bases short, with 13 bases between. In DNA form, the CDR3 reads TGTGCCAGCACCCGGTTTGGCGGCTCCTACGAGCAGTACTTC. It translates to CASTRFGGSYEQYF.

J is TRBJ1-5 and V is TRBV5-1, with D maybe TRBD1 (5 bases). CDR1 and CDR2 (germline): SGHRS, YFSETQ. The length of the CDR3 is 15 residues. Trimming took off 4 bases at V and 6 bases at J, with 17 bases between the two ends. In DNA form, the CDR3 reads TGCGCCAGCAGCCCGGAGGTCAGGGAGACTCAGCCCCAGCATTTT. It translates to CASSPEVRETQPQHF.

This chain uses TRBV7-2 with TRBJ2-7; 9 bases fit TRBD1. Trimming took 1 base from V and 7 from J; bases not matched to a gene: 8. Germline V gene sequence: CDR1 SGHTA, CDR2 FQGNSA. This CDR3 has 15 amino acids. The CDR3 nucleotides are TGTGCCAGCAGCTTAGGGTTTGGCGGGACAGGGGAGCAGTACTTC. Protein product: CASSLGFGGTGEQYF.

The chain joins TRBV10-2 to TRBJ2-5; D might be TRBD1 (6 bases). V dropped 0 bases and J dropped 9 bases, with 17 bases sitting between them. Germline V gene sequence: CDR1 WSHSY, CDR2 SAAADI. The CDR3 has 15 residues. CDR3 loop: CASSESPAGERAQYF. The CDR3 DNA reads TGCGCCAGCAGTGAGTCGCCGGCAGGGGAGAGGGCCCAGTACTTC.